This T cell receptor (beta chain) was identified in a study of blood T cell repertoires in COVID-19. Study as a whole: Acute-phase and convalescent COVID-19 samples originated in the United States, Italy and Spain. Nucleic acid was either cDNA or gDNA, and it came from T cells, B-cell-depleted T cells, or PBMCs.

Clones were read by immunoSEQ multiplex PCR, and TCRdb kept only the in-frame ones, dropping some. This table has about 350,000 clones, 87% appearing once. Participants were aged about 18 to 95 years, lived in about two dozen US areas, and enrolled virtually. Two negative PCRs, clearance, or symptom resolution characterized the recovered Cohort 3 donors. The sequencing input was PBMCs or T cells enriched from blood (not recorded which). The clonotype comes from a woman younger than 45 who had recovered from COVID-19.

In nucleotides, the CDR3 is TGTGCCAGCTCACCTCAAATAGCGGGAGGTAACACCGGGGAGCTGTTTTTT. Translated, it gives CASSPQIAGGNTGELFF. The chain is built from TRBV18 and TRBJ2-2, with 10 bases aligning to TRBD2. The CDR3 is 17 amino acids. J gave up 2 bases and V 3 bases, and 6 bases lay outside the gene matches. The germline V gene encodes CDR1 KGHSH and CDR2 LQKENI. The variable domain in full, completed from reference TRBV18 and TRBJ2-2, reads NAGVMQNPRHLVRRRGQEARLRCSPMKGHSHVYWYRQLPEEGLKFMVYLQKENIIDESGMPKERFSAEFPKEGPSILRIQQVVRGDSAAYFCASSPQIAGGNTGELFFGEGSRLTVL.